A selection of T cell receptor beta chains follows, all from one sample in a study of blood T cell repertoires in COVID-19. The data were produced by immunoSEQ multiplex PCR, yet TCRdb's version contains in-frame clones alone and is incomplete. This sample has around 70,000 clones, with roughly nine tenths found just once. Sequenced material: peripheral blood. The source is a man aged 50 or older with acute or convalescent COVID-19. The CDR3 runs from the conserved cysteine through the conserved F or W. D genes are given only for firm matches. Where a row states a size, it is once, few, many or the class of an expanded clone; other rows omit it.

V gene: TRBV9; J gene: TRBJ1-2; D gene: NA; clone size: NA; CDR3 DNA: TGTGCCAGCAGCCCGGGATGGGCTTCTTATGGCTACACCTTC; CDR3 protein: CASSPGWASYGYTF
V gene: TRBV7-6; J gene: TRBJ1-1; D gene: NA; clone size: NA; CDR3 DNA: TGTGCCAGCAGCTTAGCGTCGGGATCGGACACTGAAGCTTTCTTT; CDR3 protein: CASSLASGSDTEAFF
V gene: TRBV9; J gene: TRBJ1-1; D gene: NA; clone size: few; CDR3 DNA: TGTGCCAGCAGCGCAGATATGAACACTGAAGCTTTCTTT; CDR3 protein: CASSADMNTEAFF
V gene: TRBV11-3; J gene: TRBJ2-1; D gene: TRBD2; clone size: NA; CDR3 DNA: TGTGCCAGCAGCTCGACTAGCGGCTCCTACAATGAGCAGTTCTTC; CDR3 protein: CASSSTSGSYNEQFF
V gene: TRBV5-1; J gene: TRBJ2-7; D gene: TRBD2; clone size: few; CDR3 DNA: TGCGCCAGCAGCTTGGCCGTACAGCGGGGAGGTGAGCAGTACTTC; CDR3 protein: CASSLAVQRGGEQYF
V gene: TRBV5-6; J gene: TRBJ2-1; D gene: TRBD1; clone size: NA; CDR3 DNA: TGTGCCAGCAGCGGGTCCGGGACAGGGTGGGTCAATGAGCAGTTCTTC; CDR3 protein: CASSGSGTGWVNEQFF
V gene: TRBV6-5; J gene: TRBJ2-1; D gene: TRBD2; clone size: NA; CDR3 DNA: TGTGCCAGCAGCTGGACTAGCGCTTACAATGAGCAGTTCTTC; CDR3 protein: CASSWTSAYNEQFF
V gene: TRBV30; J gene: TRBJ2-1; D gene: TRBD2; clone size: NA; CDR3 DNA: TGTGCCTGGAGTGGTCTAGCGGGAGCCATGAGCTCCTACAATGAGCAGTTCTTC; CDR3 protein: CAWSGLAGAMSSYNEQFF
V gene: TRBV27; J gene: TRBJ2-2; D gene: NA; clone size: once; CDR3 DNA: TGTGCCAGCAGATGGGGGCGGAACACCGGGGAGCTGTTTTTT; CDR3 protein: CASRWGRNTGELFF
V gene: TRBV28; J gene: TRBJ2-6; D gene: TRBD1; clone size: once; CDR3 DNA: TGTGCCAGCCAGGGGGCGGGTGGGGCCAACGTCCTGACTTTC; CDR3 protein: CASQGAGGANVLTF
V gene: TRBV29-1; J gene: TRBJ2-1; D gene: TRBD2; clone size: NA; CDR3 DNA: TGCAGCGGAGCCCTGGACCTACTAGCGGGCAATGAGCAGTTCTTC; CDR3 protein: CSGALDLLAGNEQFF
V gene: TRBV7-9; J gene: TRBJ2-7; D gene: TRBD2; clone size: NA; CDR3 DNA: TGTGCCAGCAGCCGACGGACTAGCGGGACCCTCTGGGAGCAGTACTTC; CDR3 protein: CASSRRTSGTLWEQYF
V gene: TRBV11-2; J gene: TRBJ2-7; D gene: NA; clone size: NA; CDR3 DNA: TGTGCCAGCAGCTTTTCTGACGAGCAGTACTTC; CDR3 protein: CASSFSDEQYF
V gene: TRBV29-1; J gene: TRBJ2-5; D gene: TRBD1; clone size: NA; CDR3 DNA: TGCAGCGCCAGGACAGGGGGGGGTCAAGAGACCCAGTACTTC; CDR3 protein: CSARTGGGQETQYF
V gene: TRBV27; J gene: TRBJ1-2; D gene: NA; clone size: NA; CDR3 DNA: TGTGCCAGCAGTTTGGGAGGGGGCTATGGCTACACCTTC; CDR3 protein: CASSLGGGYGYTF
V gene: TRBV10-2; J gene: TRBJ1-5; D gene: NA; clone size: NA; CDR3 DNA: TGCGCCAGCGGCGGCAGGGAAAATCAGCCCCAGCATTTT; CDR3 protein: CASGGRENQPQHF
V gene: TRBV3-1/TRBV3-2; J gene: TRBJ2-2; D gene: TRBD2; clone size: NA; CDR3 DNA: TGTGCCAGCAGCCAACTACGGGGGGGGAACACCGGGGAGCTGTTTTTT; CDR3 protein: CASSQLRGGNTGELFF
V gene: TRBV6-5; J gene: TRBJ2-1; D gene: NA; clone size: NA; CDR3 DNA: TGTGCCAGCAGTTATACCAGAAGCTACAATGAGCAGTTCTTC; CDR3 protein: CASSYTRSYNEQFF
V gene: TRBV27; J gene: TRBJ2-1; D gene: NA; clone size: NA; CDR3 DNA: TGTGCCAGCAGTTTCAGGGGCGCCTACAATGAGCAGTTCTTC; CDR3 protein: CASSFRGAYNEQFF
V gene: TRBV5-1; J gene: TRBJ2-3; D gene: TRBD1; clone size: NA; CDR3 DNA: TGCGCCAGCAGCTTCGGGACAGGGAAAGGAGATACGCAGTATTTT; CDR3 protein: CASSFGTGKGDTQYF